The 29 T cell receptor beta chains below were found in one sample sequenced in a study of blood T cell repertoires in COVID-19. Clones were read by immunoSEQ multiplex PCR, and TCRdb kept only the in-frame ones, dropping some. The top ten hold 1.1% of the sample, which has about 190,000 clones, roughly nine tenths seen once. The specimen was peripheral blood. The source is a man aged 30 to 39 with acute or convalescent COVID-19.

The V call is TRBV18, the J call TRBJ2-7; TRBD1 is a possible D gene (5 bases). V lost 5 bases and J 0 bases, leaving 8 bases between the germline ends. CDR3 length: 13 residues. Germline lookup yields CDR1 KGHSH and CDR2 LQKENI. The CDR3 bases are TGTGCCAGCTCAGACAGATACTCCTACGAGCAGTACTTC. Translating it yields CASSDRYSYEQYF.

The CDR3 DNA follows: TGTGCCAGCAGCTTAGATCTGGGACAGGGTGGAGCCAAAAACATTCAGTACTTC. This gives the protein CASSLDLGQGGAKNIQYF. The chain has TRBV11-2 and TRBJ2-4, with 9 positions matching TRBD1. The CDR3 extends over 18 amino acids. The germline V gene encodes CDR1 SGHAT and CDR2 FQNNGV. V shed 0 bases and J 0 bases; nucleotides not matched to a gene: 6.

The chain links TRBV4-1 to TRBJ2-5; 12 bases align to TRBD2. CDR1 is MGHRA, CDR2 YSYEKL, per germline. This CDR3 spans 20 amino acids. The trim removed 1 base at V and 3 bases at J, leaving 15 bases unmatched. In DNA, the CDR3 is TGCGCCAGCAGCCAAGGGCTAGCGGGGGGGATAAGGTCCCGAAAAGAGACCCAGTACTTC. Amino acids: CASSQGLAGGIRSRKETQYF.

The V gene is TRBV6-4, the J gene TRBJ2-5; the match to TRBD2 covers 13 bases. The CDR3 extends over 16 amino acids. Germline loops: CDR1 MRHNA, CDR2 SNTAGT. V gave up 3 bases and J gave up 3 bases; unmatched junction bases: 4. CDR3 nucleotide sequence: TGTGCCAGCAGTGATAGCGGACTAGCGGGGGAAGAGACCCAGTACTTC. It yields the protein CASSDSGLAGEETQYF.

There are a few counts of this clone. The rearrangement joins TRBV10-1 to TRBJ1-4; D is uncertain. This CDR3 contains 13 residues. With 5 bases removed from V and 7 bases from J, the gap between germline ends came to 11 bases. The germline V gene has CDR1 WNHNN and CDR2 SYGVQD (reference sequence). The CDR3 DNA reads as TGCGCCAGCAGTCCTGGCGCGGGTGAAAAACTGTTTTTT. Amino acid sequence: CASSPGAGEKLFF.

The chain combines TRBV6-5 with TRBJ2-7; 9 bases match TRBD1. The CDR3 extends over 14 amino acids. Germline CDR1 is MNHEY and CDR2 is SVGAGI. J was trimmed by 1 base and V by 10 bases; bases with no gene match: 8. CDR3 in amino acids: CATKDRGGSYEQYF. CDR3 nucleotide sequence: TGTGCCACCAAGGACAGGGGCGGTTCCTACGAGCAGTACTTC.

The CDR3 coding sequence is TGTGCCAGCTCACCGGGACAGGGGACGACTAATGAAAAACTGTTTTTT. This encodes CASSPGQGTTNEKLFF. The rearrangement joins TRBV18 to TRBJ1-4, with 10 bases fitting TRBD1. The CDR3 length is 16 residues. Germline assignment: CDR1 KGHSH and CDR2 LQKENI. After removal of 3 bases from V and 2 bases from J, the junction contained 3 bases not matched to a gene.

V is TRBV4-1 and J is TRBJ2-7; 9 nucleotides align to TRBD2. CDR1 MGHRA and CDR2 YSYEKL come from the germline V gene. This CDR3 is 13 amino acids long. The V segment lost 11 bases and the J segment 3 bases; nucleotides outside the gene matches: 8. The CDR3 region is CASGGSGGYEQYF. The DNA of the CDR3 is TGCGCCTCAGGAGGTAGCGGGGGCTACGAGCAGTACTTC.

CDR3 amino acids: CASSDELGGSPLHF. The CDR3 nucleotides read TGTGCCAGCAGTGACGAGTTGGGGGGTTCACCCCTCCACTTT. The chain is built from TRBV6-4 and TRBJ1-6; tentatively, D is TRBD1 (5 bases). V was trimmed by 2 bases and J by 9 bases, leaving 11 bases between them. Germline CDR1 and CDR2: MRHNA and SNTAGT. This CDR3 has 14 residues.

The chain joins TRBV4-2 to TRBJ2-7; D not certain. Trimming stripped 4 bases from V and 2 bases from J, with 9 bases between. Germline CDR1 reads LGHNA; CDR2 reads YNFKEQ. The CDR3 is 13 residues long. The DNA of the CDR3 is TGTGCCAGCAGCCCGGGTACGACCTACGAGCAGTACTTC. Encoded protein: CASSPGTTYEQYF.

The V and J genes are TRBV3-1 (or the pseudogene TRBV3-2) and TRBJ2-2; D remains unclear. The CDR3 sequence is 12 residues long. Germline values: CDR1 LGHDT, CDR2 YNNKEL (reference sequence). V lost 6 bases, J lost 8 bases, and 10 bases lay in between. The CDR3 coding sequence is TGTGCCAGCAGTCAAATCGTGGGGGAGCTGTTTTTT. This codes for CASSQIVGELFF.

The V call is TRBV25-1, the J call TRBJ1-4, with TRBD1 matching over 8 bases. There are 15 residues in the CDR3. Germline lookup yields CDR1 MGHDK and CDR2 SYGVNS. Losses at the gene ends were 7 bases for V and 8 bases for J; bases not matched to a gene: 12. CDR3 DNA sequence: TGTGCCAGCAACCCCACGGACAGGGAAGACGAAAAACTGTTTTTT. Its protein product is CASNPTDREDEKLFF.

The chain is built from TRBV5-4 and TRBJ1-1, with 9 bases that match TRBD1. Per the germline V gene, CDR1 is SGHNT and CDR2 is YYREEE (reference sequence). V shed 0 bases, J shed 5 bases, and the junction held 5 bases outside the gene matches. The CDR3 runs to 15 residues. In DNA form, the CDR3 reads TGTGCCAGCAGCTTGGTTCGACAGGGGGGGACTGAAGCTTTCTTT. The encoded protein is CASSLVRQGGTEAFF.

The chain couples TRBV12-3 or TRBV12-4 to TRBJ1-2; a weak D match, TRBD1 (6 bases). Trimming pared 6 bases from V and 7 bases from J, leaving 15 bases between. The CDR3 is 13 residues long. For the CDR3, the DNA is TGTGCCAGCAGCTATGGGACATTTCTTGGCTACACCTTC. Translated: CASSYGTFLGYTF.

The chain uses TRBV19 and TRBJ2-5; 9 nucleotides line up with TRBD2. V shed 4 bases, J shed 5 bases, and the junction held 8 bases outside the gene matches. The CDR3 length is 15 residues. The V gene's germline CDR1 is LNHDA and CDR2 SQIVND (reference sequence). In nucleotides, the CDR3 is TGTGCCAGTAGTACCAAAGCGGGAGGCCCGGAGACCCAGTACTTC. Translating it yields CASSTKAGGPETQYF.

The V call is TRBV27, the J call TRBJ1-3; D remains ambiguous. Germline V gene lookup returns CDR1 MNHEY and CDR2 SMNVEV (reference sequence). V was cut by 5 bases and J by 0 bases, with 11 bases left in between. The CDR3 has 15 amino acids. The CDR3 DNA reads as TGTGCCAGCAGTATTAATTGGAGCTCTGGAAACACCATATATTTT. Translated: CASSINWSSGNTIYF.

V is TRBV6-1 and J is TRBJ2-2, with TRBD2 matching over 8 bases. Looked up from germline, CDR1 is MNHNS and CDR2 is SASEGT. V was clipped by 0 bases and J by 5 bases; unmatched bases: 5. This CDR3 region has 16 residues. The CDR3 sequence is CASSEAAGGKTGELFF. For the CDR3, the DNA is TGTGCCAGCAGTGAAGCCGCGGGGGGCAAGACCGGGGAGCTGTTTTTT.

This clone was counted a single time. CDR3 nucleotide sequence: TGTGCCAGCAGGACGGGCACAGGGCACTATGGCTACACCTTC. Translated: CASRTGTGHYGYTF. The chain recombines TRBV2 with TRBJ1-2; the D gene is possibly TRBD1 (6 bases). Germline V CDR1 and CDR2: SNHLY, FYNNEI. There are 14 residues in the CDR3. With 6 bases removed from V and 3 bases from J, the gap between germline ends came to 14 bases.

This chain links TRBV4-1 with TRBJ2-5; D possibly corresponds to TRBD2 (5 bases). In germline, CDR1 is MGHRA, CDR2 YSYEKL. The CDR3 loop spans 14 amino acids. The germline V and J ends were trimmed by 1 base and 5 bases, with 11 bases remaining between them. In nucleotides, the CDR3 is TGCGCCAGCAGCCAAGGGACTTCCCGGGAGACCCAGTACTTC. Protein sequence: CASSQGTSRETQYF.

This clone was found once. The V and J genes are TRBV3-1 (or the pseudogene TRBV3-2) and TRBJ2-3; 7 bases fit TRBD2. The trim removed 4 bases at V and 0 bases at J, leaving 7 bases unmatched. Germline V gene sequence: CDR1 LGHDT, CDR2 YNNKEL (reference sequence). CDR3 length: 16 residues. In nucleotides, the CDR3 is TGTGCCAGCAGCCGAGGCGGGGGAGCTAGCACAGATACGCAGTATTTT. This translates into CASSRGGGASTDTQYF.

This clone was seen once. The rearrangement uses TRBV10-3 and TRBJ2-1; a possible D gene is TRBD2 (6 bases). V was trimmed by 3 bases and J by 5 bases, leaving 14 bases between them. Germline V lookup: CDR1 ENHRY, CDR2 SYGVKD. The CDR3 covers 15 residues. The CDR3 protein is CAISESSGYNNEQFF. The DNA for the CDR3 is TGTGCCATCAGTGAATCGAGCGGGTATAACAATGAGCAGTTCTTC.

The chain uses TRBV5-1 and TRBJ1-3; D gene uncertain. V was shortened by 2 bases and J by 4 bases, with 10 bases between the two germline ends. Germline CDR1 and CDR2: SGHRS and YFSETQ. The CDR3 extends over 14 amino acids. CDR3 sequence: CASSFGGPGNTIYF. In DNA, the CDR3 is TGCGCCAGCAGCTTCGGTGGGCCCGGAAACACCATATATTTT. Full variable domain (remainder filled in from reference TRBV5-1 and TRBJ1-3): KAGVTQTPRYLIKTRGQQVTLSCSPISGHRSVSWYQQTPGQGLQFLFEYFSETQRNKGNFPGRFSGRQFSNSRSEMNVSTLELGDSALYLCASSFGGPGNTIYFGEGSWLTVV.

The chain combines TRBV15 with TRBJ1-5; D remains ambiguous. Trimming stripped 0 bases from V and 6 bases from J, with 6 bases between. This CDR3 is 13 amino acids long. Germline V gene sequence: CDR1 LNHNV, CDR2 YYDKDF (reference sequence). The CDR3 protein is CATSRDLSQPQHF. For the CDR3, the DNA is TGTGCCACCAGCAGAGATCTGAGTCAGCCCCAGCATTTT.

The CDR3 DNA follows: TGTGCCAGCAGCCAAGACCAGGAAAGAAATTCACCCCTCCACTTT. As protein: CASSQDQERNSPLHF. The chain employs TRBV4-2 and TRBJ1-6; D gene unclear. The V and J ends lost 0 bases and 7 bases respectively, with 10 bases between them. The CDR3 spans 15 residues. CDR1 LGHNA and CDR2 YNFKEQ come from the germline V gene.

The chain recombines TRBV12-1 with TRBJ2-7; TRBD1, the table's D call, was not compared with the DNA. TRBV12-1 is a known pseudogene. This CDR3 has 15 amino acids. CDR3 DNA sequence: TGTGCCAGCAGCCCCAGGGGGCCGTCACCCTACGAGCAGTACTTC. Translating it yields CASSPRGPSPYEQYF.

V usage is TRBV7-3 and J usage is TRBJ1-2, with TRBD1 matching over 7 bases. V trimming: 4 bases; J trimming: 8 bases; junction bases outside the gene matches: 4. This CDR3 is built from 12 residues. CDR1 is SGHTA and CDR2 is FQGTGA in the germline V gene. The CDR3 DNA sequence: TGTGCCAGCAGCTCCACAGGGGTCGGCTACACCTTC. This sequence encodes CASSSTGVGYTF.

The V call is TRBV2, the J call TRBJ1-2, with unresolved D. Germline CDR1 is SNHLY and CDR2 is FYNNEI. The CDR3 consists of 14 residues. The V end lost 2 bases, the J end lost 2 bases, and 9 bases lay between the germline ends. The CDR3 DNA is TGTGCCAGCAGTGAACGCGGCAGCAACTATGGCTACACCTTC. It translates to CASSERGSNYGYTF.

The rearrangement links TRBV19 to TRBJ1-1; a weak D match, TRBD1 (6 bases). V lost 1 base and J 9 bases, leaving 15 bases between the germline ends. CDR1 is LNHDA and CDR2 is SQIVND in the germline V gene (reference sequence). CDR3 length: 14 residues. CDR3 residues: CASSIGTETGQAFF. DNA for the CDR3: TGTGCCAGTAGTATAGGGACAGAGACCGGCCAAGCTTTCTTT.

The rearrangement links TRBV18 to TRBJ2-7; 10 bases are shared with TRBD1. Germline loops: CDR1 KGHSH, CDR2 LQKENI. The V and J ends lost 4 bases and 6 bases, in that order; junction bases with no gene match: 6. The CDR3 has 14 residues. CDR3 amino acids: CASSHGTGVSEQYF. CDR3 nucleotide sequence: TGTGCCAGCTCACATGGGACAGGGGTCTCCGAGCAGTACTTC.